A single T cell receptor beta chain is shown here with its context. No conserved phenylalanine or tryptophan ends this CDR3, so it is likely a read error. A second about 6 to 12 cycle PCR used barcoded and J-beta primers. TCRdb re-derived calls from the 5' RACE reads in MiXCR, one entry per CDR3 protein. Of about 650,000 distinct CDR3 sequences detected, approximately 29% appear once; the ten largest clones hold 15%. CDR1 and CDR2 (germline): SGHRS, YFSETQ. This CDR3 region has 15 residues. Trimming took 4 bases from V and 0 from J; bases not matched to a gene: 6. The sample originates from a study of blood T cells in healthy people across ages.

This TCR was recovered from a woman aged 80 or over in good health. This sequence joins TRBV5-1 and TRBJ2-7; 8 bases agree with TRBD1. The source material was blood. The CDR3 DNA sequence: TGCGCCAGCAGCCGGAGTGGACAGGGCTCCTACGAGCAGTACAAC. This gives the protein CASSRSGQGSYEQYN.